The T cell receptor beta chain under discussion was sequenced for a study of blood T cell repertoires in COVID-19. As for the study in general: Samples representing acute and convalescent COVID-19 were sourced from the United States, Italy and Spain. T cells, B-cell-depleted T cells, or PBMCs provided the cDNA or gDNA that served as material.

Germline CDR1 MGHRA, CDR2 YSYEKL. Trimming took 4 bases from V and 6 from J; bases not matched to a gene: 4. The CDR3 is 13 residues long. In the authors' methods: Nucleated cell number was recorded as an estimate derived from reference gene primer amplification. Sequencing used immunoSEQ multiplex PCR; TCRdb keeps in-frame clones, though not all of them. That table furnishes V, J and clone size, whereas the DNA furnished D and trimming. The sample shows about 380,000 clones, nearly 90% of them seen only once. The sequence was collected from a man younger than 35 with active or convalescent COVID-19. The rearrangement links TRBV4-1 to TRBJ1-1, with 8 nucleotides matching TRBD1. Sequencing input: peripheral blood. The CDR3, as DNA: TGCGCCAGCAGCCCACAGGGGGACCCTGAAGCTTTCTTT. It encodes CASSPQGDPEAFF.